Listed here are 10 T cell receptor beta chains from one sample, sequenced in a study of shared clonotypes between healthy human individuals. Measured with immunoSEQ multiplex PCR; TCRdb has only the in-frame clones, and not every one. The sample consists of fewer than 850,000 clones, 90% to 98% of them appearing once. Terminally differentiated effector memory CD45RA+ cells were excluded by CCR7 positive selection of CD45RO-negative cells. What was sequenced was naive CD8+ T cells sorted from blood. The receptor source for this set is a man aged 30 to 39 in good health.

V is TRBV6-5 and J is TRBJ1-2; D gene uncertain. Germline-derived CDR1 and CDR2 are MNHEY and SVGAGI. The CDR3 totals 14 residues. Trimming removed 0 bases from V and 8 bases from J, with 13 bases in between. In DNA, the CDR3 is TGTGCCAGCAGTTACTCGAACCCTAATAACGGCTACACCTTC. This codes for CASSYSNPNNGYTF.

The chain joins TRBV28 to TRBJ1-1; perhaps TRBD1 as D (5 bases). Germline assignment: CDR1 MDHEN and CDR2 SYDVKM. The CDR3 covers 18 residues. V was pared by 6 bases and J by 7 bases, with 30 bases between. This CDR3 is CASRGLEHLGLGRGEAFF. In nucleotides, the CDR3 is TGTGCCAGCAGGGGTCTGGAGCATCTGGGGCTCGGGCGGGGTGAAGCTTTCTTT.

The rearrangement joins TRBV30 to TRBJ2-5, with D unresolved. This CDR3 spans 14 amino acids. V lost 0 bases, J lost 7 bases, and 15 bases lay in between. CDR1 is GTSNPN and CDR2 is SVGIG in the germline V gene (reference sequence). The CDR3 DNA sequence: TGTGCCTGGAGTGTCGTAAGGCAGCTCGGGACCCAGTACTTC. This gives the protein CAWSVVRQLGTQYF. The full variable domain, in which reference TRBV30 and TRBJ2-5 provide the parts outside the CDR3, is SQTIHQWPATLVQPVGSPLSLECTVEGTSNPNLYWYRQAAGRGLQLLFYSVGIGQISSEVPQNLSASRPQDRQFILSSKKLLLSDSGFYLCAWSVVRQLGTQYFGPGTRLLVL.

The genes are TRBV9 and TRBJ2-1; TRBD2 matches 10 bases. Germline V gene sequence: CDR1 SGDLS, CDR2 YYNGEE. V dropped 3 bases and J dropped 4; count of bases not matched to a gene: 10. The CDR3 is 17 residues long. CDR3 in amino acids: CASSDGQREGAYNEQFF. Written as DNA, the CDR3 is TGTGCCAGCAGCGACGGGCAGCGGGAGGGTGCATACAATGAGCAGTTCTTC.

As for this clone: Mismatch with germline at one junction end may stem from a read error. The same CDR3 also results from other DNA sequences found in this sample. The CDR3 region has the DNA TGTGCCAGCTCCCCACCGGGACTAGCTTCCTACGAGCAGTACTTC. This encodes CASSPPGLASYEQYF. The rearrangement joins TRBV18 to TRBJ2-7, with 9 bases aligning to TRBD2. The CDR3 contains 15 residues. Germline-derived CDR1 and CDR2 are KGHSH and LQKENI.

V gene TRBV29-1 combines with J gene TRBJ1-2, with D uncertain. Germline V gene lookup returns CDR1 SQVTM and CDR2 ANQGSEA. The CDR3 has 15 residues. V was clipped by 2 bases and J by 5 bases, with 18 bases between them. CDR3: CSVERSGLGRYGYTF. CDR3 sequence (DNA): TGCAGCGTTGAAAGGAGTGGACTCGGGAGGTATGGCTACACCTTC.

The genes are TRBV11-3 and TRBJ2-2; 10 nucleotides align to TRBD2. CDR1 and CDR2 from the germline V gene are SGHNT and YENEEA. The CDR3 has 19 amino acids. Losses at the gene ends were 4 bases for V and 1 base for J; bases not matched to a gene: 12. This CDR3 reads CASSSRTSGAALNTGELFF. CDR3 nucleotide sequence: TGTGCCAGCAGCTCAAGGACTAGCGGAGCAGCTCTGAACACCGGGGAGCTGTTTTTT. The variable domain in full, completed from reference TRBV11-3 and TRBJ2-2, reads EAGVVQSPRYKIIEKKQPVAFWCNPISGHNTLYWYLQNLGQGPELLIRYENEEAVDDSQLPKDRFSAERLKGVDSTLKIQPAELGDSAVYLCASSSRTSGAALNTGELFFGEGSRLTVL.

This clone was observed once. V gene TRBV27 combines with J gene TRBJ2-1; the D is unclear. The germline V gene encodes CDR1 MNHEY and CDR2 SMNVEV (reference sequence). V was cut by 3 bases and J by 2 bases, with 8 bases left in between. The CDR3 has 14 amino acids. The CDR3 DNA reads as TGTGCCAGCAGTTTTACCCAGGCCTACAATGAGCAGTTCTTC. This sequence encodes CASSFTQAYNEQFF.

The CDR3 DNA reads TGTGCCAGCAGTTCAACGAAGGGCTTTTCATCCTACGAGCAGTACTTC. Translation gives CASSSTKGFSSYEQYF. The chain couples TRBV28 to TRBJ2-7; D is ambiguous. V was shortened by 4 bases and J by 1 base, with 17 bases between the two germline ends. This CDR3 region has 16 residues. CDR1 and CDR2 from the germline V gene are MDHEN and SYDVKM.

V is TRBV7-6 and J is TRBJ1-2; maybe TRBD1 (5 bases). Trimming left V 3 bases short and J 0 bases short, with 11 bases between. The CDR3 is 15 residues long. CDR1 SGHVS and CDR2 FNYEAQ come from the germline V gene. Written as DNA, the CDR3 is TGTGCCAGCAGCTTCGAGTCGGGGCCTAACTATGGCTACACCTTC. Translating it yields CASSFESGPNYGYTF.